The 6 T cell receptor beta chains in this list originate from one sample, sequenced in a study of shared T cell receptors in the human thymus. The assay was immunoSEQ multiplex PCR, and TCRdb's table has in-frame clones only and misses some. The table records hundreds of thousands of clones, around 87% of them present only once. These data also featured in a second study, about human thymus T cells.

Sequencing input: thymocytes. The receptors were gathered from a boy in the first two years of life with a congenital heart defect.

This chain links TRBV30 with TRBJ2-3; 11 positions match TRBD2. CDR1 and CDR2 (germline): GTSNPN, SVGIG (reference sequence). The CDR3 consists of 15 residues. J was trimmed by 5 bases and V by 5 bases; bases with no gene match: 9. CDR3 nucleotide sequence: TGTGCCTGGGGCCTAACTAGCGGGAGAGGAGATACGCAGTATTTT. This encodes CAWGLTSGRGDTQYF.

This chain connects TRBV10-3 to TRBJ1-2; 8 bases match TRBD1. This CDR3 spans 11 amino acids. J gave up 5 bases and V 10 bases, and 3 bases lay outside the gene matches. Germline lookup yields CDR1 ENHRY and CDR2 SYGVKD. The CDR3 DNA follows: TGTGCCACGACAGGGGAATATGGCTACACCTTC. It is translated as CATTGEYGYTF.

The chain recombines TRBV5-5 with TRBJ2-7; 10 positions match TRBD2. The trim removed 2 bases at V and 4 bases at J, leaving 3 bases unmatched. The CDR3 contains 14 residues. CDR1 is SGHKS, CDR2 YYEKEE, per germline (reference sequence). The CDR3 region is CASSLAGGRYEQYF. For the CDR3, the DNA is TGTGCCAGCAGCTTAGCGGGAGGGAGGTACGAGCAGTACTTC.

The V call is TRBV28, the J call TRBJ2-5; 9 nucleotides align to TRBD1. This CDR3 is built from 16 residues. Germline CDR1 and CDR2: MDHEN and SYDVKM. V shed 5 bases and J 5 bases; nucleotides not matched to a gene: 12. CDR3 coding DNA: TGTGCCAGCAGTCTAACCGGACAGGGGAGGAACGAGACCCAGTACTTC. This encodes CASSLTGQGRNETQYF.

The chain is built from TRBV4-1 and TRBJ2-1, with 8 bases that match TRBD2. The germline V gene encodes CDR1 MGHRA and CDR2 YSYEKL. The CDR3 length is 16 residues. The V and J ends lost 1 base and 4 bases, in that order; junction bases with no gene match: 6. CDR3 loop: CASSQVATSAYNEQFF. CDR3 coding DNA: TGCGCCAGCAGCCAAGTGGCGACTAGCGCTTACAATGAGCAGTTCTTC.

This chain uses TRBV5-1 with TRBJ1-5; 8 nucleotides agree with TRBD1. Germline CDR1 and CDR2: SGHRS and YFSETQ. The V segment lost 6 bases and the J segment 1 base; nucleotides outside the gene matches: 21. The CDR3 spans 20 residues. The CDR3 region is CASKDPTGTGDTPSNQPQHF. In nucleotides, the CDR3 is TGCGCCAGCAAAGACCCGACCGGGACAGGTGACACGCCAAGCAATCAGCCCCAGCATTTT.